This T cell receptor beta chain was documented in a study of T cell responses to AZD1222 COVID-19 vaccine. Findings and caveats of the study: Possibly, clonal diversity was underestimated; donors were largely white British and included more females. Vaccination with two AZD1222 doses was followed by a rise in Spike-specific TCR breadth and depth. Sampling captured repertoires only after the peak T cell response. The study found vaccine-associated CD4 TCRs spanning spike, dominant at 160-218 and 743-854.

The germline V gene encodes CDR1 KGHSH and CDR2 LQKENI. This CDR3 has 18 amino acids. V was clipped by 2 bases and J by 7 bases; unmatched bases: 16. In this sample, this clone turned up a few times. The antigen remains unidentified. Method: immunoSEQ multiplex PCR; TCRdb's copy keeps in-frame clones and lacks some. The sample has some 170,000 clones; about 90% are singletons. V gene TRBV18 combines with J gene TRBJ2-7, with 11 bases that match TRBD2. This receptor was identified in an adult in good health. The material sequenced was peripheral blood, taken on day 0 of MenACWY control vaccination. The CDR3 region is CASSPGTAELAGVGEQYF. The CDR3 region has the DNA TGTGCCAGCTCACCAGGGACGGCTGAACTAGCGGGAGTTGGAGAGCAGTACTTC.